This T cell receptor beta chain was observed in a study of regulatory T cells in long-lasting Graves disease. Study results and limitations: Lower TCR diversity characterized persistent Graves' patients relative to newly diagnosed patients. Persistent disease exhibited a predilection for TRBV28, TRBJ1-2 and TRBJ2-5.

Time point specified: newly diagnosed GD, antithyroid drugs for less than 3 months. TCR sequences were obtained from RNA taken from PBMCs. V lost 2 bases, J lost 10 bases, and 6 bases stayed unmatched. The CDR3 is made up of 15 amino acids. In germline, CDR1 is MGHRA, CDR2 YSYEKL. This clonotype has a count of ten or more. The target antigen is unknown. Arm-PCR of CDR3 regions and iRepertoire HTBI primers were the basis on which TCR beta libraries were built. TCRdb recomputed calls from the multiplex PCR reads with MiXCR, one row per CDR3 protein. The table has roughly 420,000 distinct CDR3 sequences, around 15% seen once; the top ten hold over 15%. These data were also filed under a second study, of T cells in Graves' hyperthyroidism and ophthalmopathy. According to that study: Newly diagnosed hyperthyroidism patients aged 18 to 65 years had disease lasting under 2 months. Separation of ophthalmopathy from stable hyperthyroidism was achieved by a 13 V-J model.

The receptor's source is a woman between 45 and 60 years old with Graves disease. The rearrangement joins TRBV4-1 to TRBJ1-4; TRBD1 matches at 11 bases. The input for sequencing was peripheral blood mononuclear cells (PBMCs), taken at new diagnosis, from a patient treated with antithyroid drugs. The CDR3 bases are TGCGCCAGCAGCCAACCCGGGACAGGGGGGAGAAAACTGTTTTTT. Protein: CASSQPGTGGRKLFF.